This T cell receptor (beta chain) was documented in a study of CD8 T cells in Susac syndrome. The CDR3 spans 14 residues. Per the germline V gene, CDR1 is SQVTM and CDR2 is ANQGSEA. J lost 3 bases, V lost 5 bases, and 6 bases had no gene match. RNA, at about 0.45 to 1 ug, was reverse transcribed with random hexamers. The TCR beta CDR3 was amplified by immunoSEQ multiplex PCR across 54 Vbeta, 13 Jbeta. TCRdb passed the immunoSEQ multiplex PCR reads through MiXCR, listing each CDR3 protein once. The data show around 170,000 distinct CDR3 sequences, 92% seen once. Controls were healthy donors chosen to match patients in age and sex.

The genes are TRBV29-1 and TRBJ2-1; 8 positions match TRBD1. The sequence derives from a human donor in good health. Sequencing input: CD4+ T cells from PBMCs. Here the CDR3 reads CSVLGQADYNEQFF. CDR3 nucleotide sequence: TGCAGCGTTTTGGGACAGGCGGACTACAATGAGCAGTTCTTC.